What follows is one T cell receptor beta chain and its context. The data originate from a study of blood T cells in healthy people across ages. The CDR3 is made up of 13 amino acids. Germline V gene data show CDR1 as MNHEY and CDR2 as SMNVEV (reference sequence). V lost 6 bases, J lost 6 bases, and 15 bases lay in between. Sample-barcoded 5' priming and a J-beta primer mix drove a second PCR of roughly 7 to 11 cycles. With 12 random nucleotides, a template-switch adaptor tagged each individual cDNA molecule. TCRdb independently ran MiXCR on the 5' RACE reads; one entry per CDR3 protein. The sample consists of 800,000 or so distinct CDR3 sequences, more than 20% of them appearing once. Separately, the same data were catalogued under a study of T cells of mothers and their children. Per that paper: Every mother supplied over 9 million TCR beta CDR3 reads and every child approximately 2.8 million.

The chain uses TRBV27 and TRBJ2-7; tentatively, D is TRBD1 or TRBD2 (6 bases each). Sample: blood. The TCR comes from a boy between 5 and 17 years old in good health. The CDR3 protein is CASRISGAGEQYF. CDR3 coding DNA: TGTGCCAGCAGAATTTCGGGGGCGGGCGAGCAGTACTTC.